The T cell receptor (beta chain) described here comes from a study of T cell repertoires in cytomegalovirus infection. Broader study findings: The study found HLA-C-restricted CMV-specific TCR beta clonotypes dominating the ex vivo response.

CDR1 and CDR2 (germline): SQVTM, ANQGSEA. Trimming took off 8 bases at V and 1 base at J, with 17 bases between the two ends. This CDR3 is built from 14 residues. TCRdb ran MiXCR on the reads and lists one entry per CDR3 protein. The sample contains about 78,000 distinct CDR3 sequences, approximately 42% of which appear only once. This clonotype has at least ten counts. Its specificity is not known. The chain has TRBV29-1 and TRBJ1-2; the D gene is possibly TRBD1 (6 bases). The specimen was CD8+ T cells from cultured PBMCs, collected from culture after CMV antigen stimulation. This receptor was obtained from a human donor in good health (CMV status not recorded). Some clones in this sample may be carry-over from other donors' samples. The CDR3: CSLGAAADNYGYTF. The CDR3 nucleotides are TGCAGCTTGGGGGCGGCCGCGGATAACTATGGCTACACCTTC.